This passage covers 15 T cell receptor beta chains from one sample sequenced in a study of cytomegalovirus exposure and HLA in healthy donors listed by TCRdb under 2017. The receptor library was made with the immunoSEQ multiplex PCR assay. For the multiplex PCR, a mixture combining 60 forward primers for TCR Vbeta segments and 13 reverse primers for TCR Jbeta segments was used. TCRdb took this table from immuneACCESS and kept in-frame rearrangements with V and J called. Such tables lack part of the clones; where checked against another copy, unresolved V genes explain under half of the gap, and the rest is unexplained. For this sample there are around 180,000 clones; 79% appear just once. The ten largest clones capture 1.6% of the sample. The source material was PBMCs. Receptors were obtained from a woman aged 50 to 60 in good health and CMV-seronegative.

This clone has just one count. The J gene is TRBJ2-3, the V gene TRBV19; weak D call: TRBD1 (6 bases). Germline values: CDR1 LNHDA, CDR2 SQIVND (reference sequence). Deletions cut 3 bases from V and 6 bases from J, with 19 bases between. CDR3 length: 16 amino acids. CDR3 amino acids: CASSIDGIGQSDTQYF. CDR3 DNA sequence: TGTGCCAGTAGTATCGACGGCATTGGACAGAGCGATACGCAGTATTTT.

The chain employs TRBV5-5 and TRBJ1-4; no firm D call. The CDR3 length is 14 residues. V dropped 4 bases and J dropped 7 bases, with 14 bases sitting between them. Germline V gene lookup returns CDR1 SGHKS and CDR2 YYEKEE (reference sequence). The CDR3 DNA follows: TGTGCCAGCAGCACCAACGGGTTTTTTGAAAAACTGTTTTTT. It is translated as CASSTNGFFEKLFF.

The V and J genes are TRBV11-2 and TRBJ2-6, with D tentatively TRBD1 (5 bases). The germline gives CDR1 SGHAT, CDR2 FQNNGV. V shed 5 bases and J shed 0 bases, with 8 bases lying between them. This CDR3 comprises 15 residues. CDR3 region: CASSLRDSGANVLTF. CDR3 DNA sequence: TGTGCCAGCAGCCTCAGGGACTCTGGGGCCAACGTCCTGACTTTC.

The chain is built from TRBV5-1 and TRBJ1-2; D call uncertain. This CDR3 region has 15 residues. Trimming removed 0 bases from V and 8 bases from J, with 17 bases in between. Germline CDR1 SGHRS, CDR2 YFSETQ. CDR3 sequence: CASSLAGSFLRGYTF. In DNA form, the CDR3 reads TGCGCCAGCAGCTTGGCCGGGTCTTTCCTACGGGGCTACACCTTC. Variable domain in full (rest from reference TRBV5-1 and TRBJ1-2): KAGVTQTPRYLIKTRGQQVTLSCSPISGHRSVSWYQQTPGQGLQFLFEYFSETQRNKGNFPGRFSGRQFSNSRSEMNVSTLELGDSALYLCASSLAGSFLRGYTFGSGTRLTVV.

The rearrangement links TRBV10-3 to TRBJ2-7, with 11 positions matching TRBD1. Germline V lookup: CDR1 ENHRY, CDR2 SYGVKD. The CDR3 spans 14 residues. V shed 6 bases, J shed 3 bases, and the junction held 4 bases outside the gene matches. Here the CDR3 reads CAIRPGTGGYEQYF. CDR3 nucleotide sequence: TGTGCCATCAGGCCCGGGACAGGGGGCTACGAGCAGTACTTC.

The chain couples TRBV5-8 to TRBJ1-5; possibly TRBD1 for D (6 bases). The germline gives CDR1 SGHTS, CDR2 YDEGEE. This CDR3 has 15 residues. Trimming cost V 0 bases and J 0 bases, with 7 bases left between them. The CDR3 sequence is CASSLGDISNQPQHF. As DNA, the CDR3 is TGTGCCAGCAGCTTGGGGGACATTAGCAATCAGCCCCAGCATTTT.

The rearrangement uses TRBV7-9 and TRBJ1-4, with 7 bases aligning to TRBD1. V was pared by 4 bases and J by 4 bases, with 3 bases of the junction left unmatched. The germline CDR1 and CDR2 sequences are SEHNR and FQNEAQ (reference sequence). CDR3 length: 14 amino acids. Written as DNA, the CDR3 is TGTGCCAGCAGCTCGACAGGGTTTAATGAAAAACTGTTTTTT. It codes for CASSSTGFNEKLFF.

The chain recombines TRBV7-2 with TRBJ2-3, with 7 bases that match TRBD2. Germline V gene data show CDR1 as SGHTA and CDR2 as FQGNSA. The CDR3 extends over 14 amino acids. The ends lost 3 bases at V and 3 bases at J; junction bases unmatched: 3. CDR3 sequence: CASSFSSGTDTQYF. In nucleotides, the CDR3 is TGTGCCAGCAGCTTTTCTAGCGGTACAGATACGCAGTATTTT.

This sequence joins TRBV6-5 and TRBJ2-2; D is undetermined. The V and J ends lost 6 bases and 3 bases respectively, with 8 bases between them. Germline V gene sequence: CDR1 MNHEY, CDR2 SVGAGI. The CDR3 runs 13 residues. The CDR3 protein is CASRPGYTGELFF. As DNA, the CDR3 is TGTGCCAGCAGGCCCGGGTACACCGGGGAGCTGTTTTTT.

The chain links TRBV11-2 to TRBJ2-3, with 9 bases fitting TRBD1. The CDR3 sequence is 17 residues long. With V trimmed by 1 base and J by 7 bases, 12 bases remained unmatched. The germline V gene encodes CDR1 SGHAT and CDR2 FQNNGV. For the CDR3, the DNA is TGTGCCAGCAGCTTAGGTTCAGGCGGGACAGGGCATCATACGCAGTATTTT. Translation: CASSLGSGGTGHHTQYF.

The rearrangement links TRBV29-1 to TRBJ2-7, with TRBD1 identical over 7 bases. The better agreement between TRBJ2-5 and the DNA end casts doubt on the J call. Germline values: CDR1 SQVTM, CDR2 ANQGSEA. This CDR3 is 13 amino acids long. The CDR3 nucleotides read TGCAGCGTTGTAAGAACAGGGGCAGAGACCCAGTACTTC. Amino acids: CSVVRTGAETQYF.

The rearrangement uses TRBV18 and TRBJ2-7, with TRBD1 matching over 7 bases. Germline V gene sequence: CDR1 KGHSH, CDR2 LQKENI. V shed 1 base and J 6 bases; nucleotides not matched to a gene: 9. The CDR3 loop spans 15 amino acids. The DNA for the CDR3 is TGTGCCAGCTCACCACGACAGGGTGAGGGACGCGAGCAGTACTTC. This codes for CASSPRQGEGREQYF.

This clone turned up a few times. J is TRBJ1-2 and V is TRBV6-5, with 7 nucleotides matching TRBD1. Trimming removed 6 bases from V and 4 bases from J; junction bases left unmatched: 8. Germline V gene sequence: CDR1 MNHEY, CDR2 SVGAGI. The CDR3 runs to 14 residues. The CDR3 is CASRGQILSYGYTF. CDR3 coding DNA: TGTGCCAGCAGGGGACAGATCTTATCCTATGGCTACACCTTC.

J is TRBJ2-1 and V is TRBV4-1; perhaps TRBD2 as D (6 bases). Germline V CDR1 and CDR2: MGHRA, YSYEKL. CDR3 length equals 16 residues. Trimming removed 1 base at V and 4 bases at J, with 14 bases between. The CDR3 reads CASSQGGGKGYNEQFF. Written as DNA, the CDR3 is TGCGCCAGCAGCCAAGGGGGCGGGAAGGGTTACAATGAGCAGTTCTTC.

The rearrangement uses TRBV6-6 and TRBJ1-3; no clear D gene. From germline, CDR1 is MNHNY and CDR2 SVGAGI (reference sequence). CDR3 length: 15 residues. V lost 2 bases and J lost 2, with 10 bases in between. This chain's CDR3 is CASSYMGDTGNTIYF. CDR3 coding DNA: TGTGCCAGCAGTTACATGGGCGACACTGGAAACACCATATATTTT.